These 5 T cell receptor beta chains were sequenced from one sample in a study of blood T cell repertoires in COVID-19. The repertoire was sequenced with immunoSEQ multiplex PCR; TCRdb's copy has only in-frame clones and lacks some. The table has 35,000 to 50,000 clones, 80% to 90% seen once. Sequencing was done on a sample of peripheral blood. These receptor sequences come from a man between 60 and 75 years old with active COVID-19.

The gene calls are TRBV6-9 and TRBJ2-7; D is unresolved. V was trimmed by 5 bases and J by 1 base, leaving 3 bases between them. The CDR3 totals 11 residues. Germline values: CDR1 MNHGY, CDR2 SVAAGI. Here the CDR3 DNA reads TGTGCCAGCAGTGCGTCCTACGAGCAGTACTTC. Encoded protein: CASSASYEQYF.

The J gene is TRBJ2-2, the V gene TRBV7-8, with TRBD2 identical over 14 bases. The trim removed 6 bases at V and 8 bases at J, leaving 8 bases unmatched. This CDR3 region has 16 residues. Germline assignment: CDR1 SGHVS and CDR2 FQNEAQ. The CDR3 loop reads CASRSGTSGSAGELFF. The DNA for the CDR3 is TGTGCCAGCAGGTCCGGGACTAGCGGGAGTGCGGGGGAGCTGTTTTTT.

About this clone itself: Other DNA sequences from this sample encode an identical CDR3 as well. The chain has TRBV5-4 and TRBJ2-3, with a possible D match to TRBD2 (5 bases). Germline V gene data show CDR1 as SGHNT and CDR2 as YYREEE (reference sequence). The ends were cut back, 0 bases at V and 1 base at J, with 9 bases in the middle. The CDR3 runs to 15 residues. The CDR3 loop reads CASSLAGGRTDTQYF. CDR3 in DNA: TGTGCCAGCAGCTTGGCGGGCGGGCGCACAGATACGCAGTATTTT.

The chain carries TRBV6-6 and TRBJ1-3, with D tentatively TRBD1 (5 bases). The length of the CDR3 is 15 residues. Trimming shortened V by 4 bases and J by 3 bases, and 13 bases separated the two germline ends. Per the germline V gene, CDR1 is MNHNY and CDR2 is SVGAGI (reference sequence). The CDR3: CASSSPTGVGNTIYF. The CDR3 region has the DNA TGTGCCAGCAGTTCCCCCACGGGGGTTGGAAACACCATATATTTT.

The chain joins TRBV2 to TRBJ2-7; 10 bases are a match to TRBD1. CDR3 length: 14 amino acids. Germline V lookup: CDR1 SNHLY, CDR2 FYNNEI. Trimming at V came to 7 bases and at J to 2 bases, leaving 5 bases not matched to a gene. The DNA of the CDR3 is TGTGCCAGCAACACCGGGACAGGGGCCTACGAGCAGTACTTC. Residues: CASNTGTGAYEQYF.